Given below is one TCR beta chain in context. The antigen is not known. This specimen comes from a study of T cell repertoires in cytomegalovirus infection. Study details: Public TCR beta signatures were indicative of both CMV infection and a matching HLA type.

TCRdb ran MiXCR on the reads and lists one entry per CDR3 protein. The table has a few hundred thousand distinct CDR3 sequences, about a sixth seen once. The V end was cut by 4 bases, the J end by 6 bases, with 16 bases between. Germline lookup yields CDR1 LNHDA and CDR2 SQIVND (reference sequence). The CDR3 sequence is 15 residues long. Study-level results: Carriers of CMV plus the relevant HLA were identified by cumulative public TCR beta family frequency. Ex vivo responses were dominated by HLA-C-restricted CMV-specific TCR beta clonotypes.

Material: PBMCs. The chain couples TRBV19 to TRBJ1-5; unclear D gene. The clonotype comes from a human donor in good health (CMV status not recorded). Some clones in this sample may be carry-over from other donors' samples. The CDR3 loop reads CASSTARAPSQPQHF. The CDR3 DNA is TGTGCCAGTAGTACAGCCCGGGCCCCTTCTCAGCCCCAGCATTTT.